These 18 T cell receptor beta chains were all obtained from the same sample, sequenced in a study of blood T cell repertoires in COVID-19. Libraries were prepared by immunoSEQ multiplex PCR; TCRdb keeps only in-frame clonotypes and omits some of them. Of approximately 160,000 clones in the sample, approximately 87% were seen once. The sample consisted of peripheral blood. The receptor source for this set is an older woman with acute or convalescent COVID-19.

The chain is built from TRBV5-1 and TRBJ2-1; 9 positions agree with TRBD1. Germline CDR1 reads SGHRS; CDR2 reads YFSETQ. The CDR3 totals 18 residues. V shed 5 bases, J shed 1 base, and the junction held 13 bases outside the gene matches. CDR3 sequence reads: CASRGPGTGSASYNEQFF. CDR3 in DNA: TGCGCCAGCAGGGGGCCCGGGACAGGGTCCGCGTCCTACAATGAGCAGTTCTTC.

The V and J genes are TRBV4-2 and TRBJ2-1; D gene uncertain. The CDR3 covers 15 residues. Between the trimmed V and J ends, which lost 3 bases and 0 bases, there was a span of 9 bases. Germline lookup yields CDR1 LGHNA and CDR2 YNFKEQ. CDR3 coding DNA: TGTGCCAGCAGCCAGTTACTTCTCTCCTACAATGAGCAGTTCTTC. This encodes CASSQLLLSYNEQFF.

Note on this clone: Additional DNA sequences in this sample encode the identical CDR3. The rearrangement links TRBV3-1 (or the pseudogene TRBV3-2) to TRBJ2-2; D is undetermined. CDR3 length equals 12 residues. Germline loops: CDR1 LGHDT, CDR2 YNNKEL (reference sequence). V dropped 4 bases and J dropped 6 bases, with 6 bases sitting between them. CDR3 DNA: TGTGCCAGCAGCCTTTCCTCCGGGGAGCTGTTTTTT. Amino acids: CASSLSSGELFF.

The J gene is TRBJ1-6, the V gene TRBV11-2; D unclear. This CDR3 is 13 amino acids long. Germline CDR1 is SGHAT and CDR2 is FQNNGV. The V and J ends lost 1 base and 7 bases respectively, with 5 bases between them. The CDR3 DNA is TGTGCCAGCAGCTTAGGCGGAAATTCACCCCTCCACTTT. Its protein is CASSLGGNSPLHF.

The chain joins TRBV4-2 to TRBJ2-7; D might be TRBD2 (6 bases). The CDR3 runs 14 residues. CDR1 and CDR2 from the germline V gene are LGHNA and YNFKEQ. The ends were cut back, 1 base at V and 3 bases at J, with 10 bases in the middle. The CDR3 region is CASSQVGGGYEQYF. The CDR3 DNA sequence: TGTGCCAGCAGCCAAGTCGGGGGAGGCTACGAGCAGTACTTC.

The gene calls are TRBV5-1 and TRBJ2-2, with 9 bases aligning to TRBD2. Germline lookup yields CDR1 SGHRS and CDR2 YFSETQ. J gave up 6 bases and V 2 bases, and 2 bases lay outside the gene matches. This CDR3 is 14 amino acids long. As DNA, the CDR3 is TGCGCCAGCAGCTTTAGCGGGAGCCCCGGGGAGCTGTTTTTT. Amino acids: CASSFSGSPGELFF.

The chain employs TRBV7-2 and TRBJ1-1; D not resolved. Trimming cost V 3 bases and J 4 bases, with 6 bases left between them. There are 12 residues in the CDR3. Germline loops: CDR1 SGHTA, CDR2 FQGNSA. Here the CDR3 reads CASSFSGTEAFF. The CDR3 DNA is TGTGCCAGCAGCTTTTCAGGCACTGAAGCTTTCTTT.

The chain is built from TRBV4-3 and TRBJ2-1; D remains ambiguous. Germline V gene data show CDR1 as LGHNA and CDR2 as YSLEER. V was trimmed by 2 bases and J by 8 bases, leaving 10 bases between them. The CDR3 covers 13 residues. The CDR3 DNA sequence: TGCGCCAGCAGCCAAAACTTTCTCGATGAGCAGTTCTTC. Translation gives CASSQNFLDEQFF.

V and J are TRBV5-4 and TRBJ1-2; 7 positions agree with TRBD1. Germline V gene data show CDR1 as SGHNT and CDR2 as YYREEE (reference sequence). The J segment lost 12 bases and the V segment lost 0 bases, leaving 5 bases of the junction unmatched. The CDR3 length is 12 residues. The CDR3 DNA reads TGTGCCAGCAGCTTGGACAGGGGTACCCACACCTTC. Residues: CASSLDRGTHTF.

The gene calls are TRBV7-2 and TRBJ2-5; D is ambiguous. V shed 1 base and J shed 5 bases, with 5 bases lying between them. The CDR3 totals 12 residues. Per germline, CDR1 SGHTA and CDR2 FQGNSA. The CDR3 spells CASSLGPETQYF. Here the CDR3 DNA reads TGTGCCAGCAGCTTAGGGCCGGAGACCCAGTACTTC. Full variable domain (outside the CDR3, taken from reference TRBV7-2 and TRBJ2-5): GAGVSQSPSNKVTEKGKDVELRCDPISGHTALYWYRQSLGQGLEFLIYFQGNSAPDKSGLPSDRFSAERTGGSVSTLTIQRTQQEDSAVYLCASSLGPETQYFGPGTRLLVL.

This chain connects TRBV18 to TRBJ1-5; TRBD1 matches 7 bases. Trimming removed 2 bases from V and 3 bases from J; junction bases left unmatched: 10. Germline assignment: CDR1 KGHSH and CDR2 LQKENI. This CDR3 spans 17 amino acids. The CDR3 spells CASSPVLRTGNNQPQHF. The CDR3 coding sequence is TGTGCCAGCTCACCAGTTCTCAGGACAGGAAACAATCAGCCCCAGCATTTT.

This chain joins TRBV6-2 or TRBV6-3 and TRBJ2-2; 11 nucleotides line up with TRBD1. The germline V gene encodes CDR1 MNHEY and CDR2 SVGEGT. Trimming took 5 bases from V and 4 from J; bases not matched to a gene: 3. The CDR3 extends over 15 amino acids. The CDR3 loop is CASSTGQGATGELFF. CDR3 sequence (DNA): TGTGCCAGCAGTACCGGACAGGGGGCCACCGGGGAGCTGTTTTTT.

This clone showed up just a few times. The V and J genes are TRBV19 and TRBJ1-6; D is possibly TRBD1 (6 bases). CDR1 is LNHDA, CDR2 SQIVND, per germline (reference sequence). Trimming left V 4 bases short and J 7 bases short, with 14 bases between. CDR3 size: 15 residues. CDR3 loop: CASSTYTGSNSPLHF. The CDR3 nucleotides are TGTGCCAGTAGTACTTACACAGGGTCGAATTCACCCCTCCACTTT.

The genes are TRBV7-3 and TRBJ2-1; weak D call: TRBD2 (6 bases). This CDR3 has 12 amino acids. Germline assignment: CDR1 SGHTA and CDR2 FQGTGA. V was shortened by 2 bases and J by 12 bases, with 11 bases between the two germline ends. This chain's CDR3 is CASSLESGRQFF. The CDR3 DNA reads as TGTGCCAGCAGCTTAGAGTCCGGGAGGCAGTTCTTC. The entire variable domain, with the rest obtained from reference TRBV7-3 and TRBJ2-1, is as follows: GAGVSQTPSNKVTEKGKYVELRCDPISGHTALYWYRQSLGQGPEFLIYFQGTGAADDSGLPNDRFFAVRPEGSVSTLKIQRTERGDSAVYLCASSLESGRQFFGPGTRLTVL.

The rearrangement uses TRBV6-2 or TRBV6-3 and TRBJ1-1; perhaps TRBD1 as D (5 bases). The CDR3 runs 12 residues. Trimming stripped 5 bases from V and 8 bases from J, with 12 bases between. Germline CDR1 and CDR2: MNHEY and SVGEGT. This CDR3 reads CASSRGYSEAFF. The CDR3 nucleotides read TGTGCCAGCAGTAGGGGTTACTCCGAAGCTTTCTTT.

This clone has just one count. In DNA form, the CDR3 reads TGTGCCAGCAGCCAATCCCGAGGTGAGACCCAGTACTTC. Its protein product is CASSQSRGETQYF. The chain has TRBV3-1 (or the pseudogene TRBV3-2) and TRBJ2-5; D remains unclear. Trimming cost V 2 bases and J 5 bases, with 9 bases left between them. From germline, CDR1 is LGHDT and CDR2 YNNKEL (reference sequence). The CDR3 is made up of 13 amino acids.

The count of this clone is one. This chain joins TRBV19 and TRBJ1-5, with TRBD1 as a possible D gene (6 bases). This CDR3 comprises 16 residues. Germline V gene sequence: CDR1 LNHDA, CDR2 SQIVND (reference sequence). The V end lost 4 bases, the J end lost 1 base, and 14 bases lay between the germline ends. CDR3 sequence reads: CASSTPRGTSNQPQHF. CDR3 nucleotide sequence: TGTGCCAGTAGTACACCGAGGGGGACGAGCAATCAGCCCCAGCATTTT.

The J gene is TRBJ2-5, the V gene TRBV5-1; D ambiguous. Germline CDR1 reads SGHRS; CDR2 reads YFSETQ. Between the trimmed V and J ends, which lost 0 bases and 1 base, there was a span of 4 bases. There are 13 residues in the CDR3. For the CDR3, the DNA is TGCGCCAGCAGCTTGGGCAGCCAAGAGACCCAGTACTTC. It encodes CASSLGSQETQYF.